Listed below are T cell receptor beta chains from one sample, sequenced in a study of cytomegalovirus exposure and HLA in healthy donors. Assay used: immunoSEQ multiplex PCR; TCRdb lists only in-frame clones, some missing. The sample yields more than 200,000 clones, under 90% seen once. The sequenced sample was PBMCs. The source is a human donor in good health. Each CDR3 is given with its conserved first and last residue. The order of the fields is J gene, V gene, clone size, D gene, CDR3 protein, CDR3 DNA. The D gene is left open where the match is weak. Size values are once, few and many counts, or a class for expanded clones, and some rows have none.

>TRBJ1-5|TRBV2|NA|NA
CASSVEQRGNQPQHF
TGTGCCAGCAGTGTCGAACAAAGAGGGAATCAGCCCCAGCATTTT
>TRBJ2-1|TRBV20-1|NA|NA
CSVRGNEQFF
TGCAGTGTCCGGGGGAATGAGCAGTTCTTC
>TRBJ2-7|TRBV5-4|NA|NA
CASSFQGSLGNEQYF
TGTGCCAGCAGCTTCCAGGGAAGCCTCGGAAACGAGCAGTACTTC
>TRBJ2-2|TRBV5-1|NA|TRBD1
CASSFTGQGNTGELFF
TGCGCCAGCAGCTTTACTGGACAGGGGAACACCGGGGAGCTGTTTTTT
>TRBJ2-5|TRBV30|NA|NA
CAWSVLSEETQYF
TGTGCCTGGAGTGTCCTGTCAGAAGAGACCCAGTACTTC
>TRBJ2-7|TRBV29-1|NA|NA
CSVEGQVPYEQYF
TGCAGCGTTGAAGGGCAGGTCCCCTACGAGCAGTACTTC
>TRBJ2-7|TRBV19|few|NA
CASSISLAATYEQYF
TGTGCCAGTAGTATATCGCTAGCCGCCACCTACGAGCAGTACTTC
>TRBJ1-2|TRBV19|NA|NA
CATTGILYGYTF
TGTGCCACCACAGGGATCCTCTATGGCTACACCTTC
>TRBJ2-2|TRBV4-3|NA|NA
CASSQDGRGADTGELFF
TGCGCCAGCAGCCAAGATGGTAGGGGCGCGGACACCGGGGAGCTGTTTTTT
>TRBJ2-5|TRBV7-9|NA|TRBD1
CASSSGQAQETQYF
TGTGCCAGCAGTTCAGGACAGGCCCAAGAGACCCAGTACTTC
>TRBJ1-5|TRBV29-1|few|NA
CSVEEDSAQPQHF
TGCAGCGTTGAAGAGGACTCAGCCCAGCCCCAGCATTTT
>TRBJ1-3|TRBV19|NA|NA
CASRPSAGAAGTTIYF
TGTGCCAGTAGGCCCTCGGCGGGGGCCGCTGGAACGACCATATATTTT
>TRBJ2-5|TRBV5-6|NA|NA
CASHQDGIQETQYF
TGTGCCAGCCACCAAGACGGGATCCAAGAGACCCAGTACTTC
>TRBJ2-7|TRBV7-9|NA|TRBD2
CASSLPTSGPYEQYF
TGTGCCAGCAGCTTACCCACTAGCGGTCCCTACGAGCAGTACTTC
>TRBJ2-7|TRBV6-6|once|TRBD2
CASSYGLAESYEQYF
TGTGCCAGCAGTTACGGACTAGCGGAGAGCTACGAGCAGTACTTC